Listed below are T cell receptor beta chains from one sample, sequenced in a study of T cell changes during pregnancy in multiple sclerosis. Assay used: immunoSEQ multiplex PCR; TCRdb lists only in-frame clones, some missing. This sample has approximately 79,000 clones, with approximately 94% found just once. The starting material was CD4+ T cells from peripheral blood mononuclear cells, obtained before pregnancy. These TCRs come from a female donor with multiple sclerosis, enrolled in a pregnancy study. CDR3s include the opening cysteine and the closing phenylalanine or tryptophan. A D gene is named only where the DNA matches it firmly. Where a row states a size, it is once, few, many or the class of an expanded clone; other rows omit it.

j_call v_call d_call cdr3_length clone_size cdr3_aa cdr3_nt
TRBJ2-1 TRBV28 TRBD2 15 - CASSPSGRAGDEQFF TGTGCCAGCAGCCCTAGCGGGAGGGCGGGAGATGAGCAGTTCTTC
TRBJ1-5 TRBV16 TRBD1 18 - CASSHLTGTLLSNQPQHF TGTGCCAGCAGCCATTTGACAGGGACCCTTCTAAGCAATCAGCCCCAGCATTTT
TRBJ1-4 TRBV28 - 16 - CASSSISGGHHEKLFF TGTGCCAGCAGTTCGATATCGGGCGGGCATCATGAAAAACTGTTTTTT
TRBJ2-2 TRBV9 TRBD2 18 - CASSVAPASGGVTGELFF TGTGCCAGCAGCGTAGCTCCGGCTAGCGGGGGGGTGACCGGGGAGCTGTTTTTT
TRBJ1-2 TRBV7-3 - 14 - CASSLNPPRDGYTF TGTGCCAGCAGCTTAAATCCGCCCAGGGATGGCTACACCTTC
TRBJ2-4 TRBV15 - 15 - CATSRDRGPGNIQYF TGTGCCACCAGCAGAGATCGAGGCCCGGGAAACATTCAGTACTTC
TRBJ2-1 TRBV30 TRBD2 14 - CAWSALAGANEQFF TGTGCCTGGAGTGCCCTAGCGGGAGCCAATGAGCAGTTCTTC
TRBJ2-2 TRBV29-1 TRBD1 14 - CSVQQGADTGELFF TGCAGCGTTCAACAGGGGGCTGACACCGGGGAGCTGTTTTTT
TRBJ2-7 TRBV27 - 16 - CASSSIRQGRDNEQYF TGTGCCAGCAGTTCGATAAGACAGGGGAGGGACAACGAGCAGTACTTC
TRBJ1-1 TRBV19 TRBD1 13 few CASSPGTGGEAFF TGTGCCAGTAGTCCAGGGACAGGGGGCGAAGCTTTCTTT
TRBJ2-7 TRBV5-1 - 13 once CASSVAGSYEQYF TGCGCCAGCAGCGTTGCCGGCTCCTACGAGCAGTACTTC
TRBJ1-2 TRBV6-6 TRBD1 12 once CASSKTGYGYTF TGTGCCAGCAGTAAGACAGGGTATGGCTACACCTTC
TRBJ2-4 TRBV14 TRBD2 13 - CASSSSGRNIQYF TGTGCCAGCAGCTCTAGCGGGAGAAACATTCAGTACTTC
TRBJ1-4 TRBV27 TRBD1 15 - CASSDGTGRREKLFF TGTGCCAGCAGCGACGGGACAGGTCGTCGGGAAAAACTGTTTTTT
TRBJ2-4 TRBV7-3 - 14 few CASSPTGRGDIQYF TGTGCCAGCAGCCCAACGGGGCGGGGAGACATTCAGTACTTC
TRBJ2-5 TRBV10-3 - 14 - CAISERGGRETQYF TGTGCCATCAGTGAAAGGGGGGGACGAGAGACCCAGTACTTC
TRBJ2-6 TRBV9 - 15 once CASSRRGGGANVLTF TGTGCCAGCAGCCGGAGGGGGGGTGGGGCCAACGTCCTGACTTTC
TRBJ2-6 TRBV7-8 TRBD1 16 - CASSLNRGFGANVLTF TGTGCCAGCAGCTTAAACAGGGGGTTTGGGGCCAACGTCCTGACTTTC
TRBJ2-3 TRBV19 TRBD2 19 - CASSGSLAGGHPSTDTQYF TGTGCCAGTAGCGGTTCCCTAGCGGGAGGGCATCCTAGCACAGATACGCAGTATTTT
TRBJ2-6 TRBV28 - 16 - CASSLGASSGANVLTF TGTGCCAGCAGTTTAGGGGCATCCTCTGGGGCCAACGTCCTGACTTTC
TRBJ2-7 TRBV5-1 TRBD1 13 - CASSLGQGAEQYF TGCGCCAGCAGCCTCGGACAGGGGGCGGAACAGTACTTC
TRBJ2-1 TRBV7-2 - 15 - CASSAARGPTNEQFF TGTGCCAGCAGCGCCGCGAGAGGTCCTACGAATGAGCAGTTCTTC
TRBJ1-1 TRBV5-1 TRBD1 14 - CASSPGTANTEAFF TGCGCCAGCAGTCCCGGGACAGCGAACACTGAAGCTTTCTTT
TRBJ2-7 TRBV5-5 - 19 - CASSLAAVAIPAVEGEQYF TGTGCCAGCAGCTTGGCCGCGGTCGCCATCCCCGCCGTGGAGGGCGAGCAGTACTTC